This TCR beta chain originates from a study of cytomegalovirus exposure and HLA in healthy donors. Study-level results: Reportedly, a later analysis found an Asian-associated ancestry cluster had fewer N-insertions than the approximately 700-donor mean.

Notes on this clone: Its antigen is currently unknown.

Germline assignment: CDR1 SGHTA and CDR2 FQGNSA. The V and J ends lost 2 bases and 1 base respectively, with 12 bases between them. The CDR3 has 16 residues. The PCR made use of 60 Vbeta and 13 Jbeta primers. TCRdb's table, derived via immunoSEQ multiplex PCR, lists solely in-frame clones and lacks some. The sample includes 100,000 to 150,000 clones, approximately 85% of them seen just once. This sequence was found in a boy aged 5-17 years in good health and CMV-seronegative. Sequenced material: PBMCs. This sequence joins TRBV7-2 and TRBJ1-3, with a tentative D call TRBD1 (6 bases). CDR3 sequence (DNA): TGTGCCAGCAGCTTACGGGGGGCGCAGTCTGGAAACACCATATATTTT. Its protein is CASSLRGAQSGNTIYF.